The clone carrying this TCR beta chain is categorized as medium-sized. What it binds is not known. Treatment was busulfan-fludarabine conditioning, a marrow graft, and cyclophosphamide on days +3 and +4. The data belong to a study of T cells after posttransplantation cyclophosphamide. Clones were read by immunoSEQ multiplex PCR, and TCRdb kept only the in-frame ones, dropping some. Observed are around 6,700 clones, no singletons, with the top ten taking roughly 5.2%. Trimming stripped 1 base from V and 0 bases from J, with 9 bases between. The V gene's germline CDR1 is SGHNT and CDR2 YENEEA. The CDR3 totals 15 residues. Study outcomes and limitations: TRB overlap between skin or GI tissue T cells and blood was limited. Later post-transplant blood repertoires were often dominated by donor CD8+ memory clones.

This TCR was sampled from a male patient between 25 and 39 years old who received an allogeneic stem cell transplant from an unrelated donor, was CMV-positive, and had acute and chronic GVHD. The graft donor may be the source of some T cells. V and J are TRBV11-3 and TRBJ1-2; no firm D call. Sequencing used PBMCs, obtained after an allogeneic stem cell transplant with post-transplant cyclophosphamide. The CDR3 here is CASSLGAGANYGYTF. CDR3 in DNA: TGTGCCAGCAGCTTAGGGGCCGGGGCTAACTATGGCTACACCTTC.